What follows are 11 T cell receptor beta chains derived from one specimen sequenced in a study of post-analysis software for immune sequencing data. Study conclusions and caveats: In patients, roughly 5 TRBV segments were more frequent than in controls, with TRBV5-6, TRBV5-1 and TRBV20-1 among them.

The antigens for these receptors are not known. The TCR beta cDNA libraries carried unique molecular identifiers. TCRdb analysed the PCR reads with MiXCR anew, one entry per CDR3 protein. This sample has around 700,000 distinct CDR3 sequences, with 59% found just once. What was sequenced was blood. The source of these receptors is a girl aged 2-10 years with multiple sclerosis.

The chain uses TRBV7-9 and TRBJ2-1; 9 nucleotides agree with TRBD1. The V and J ends lost 4 bases and 12 bases, in that order; junction bases with no gene match: 10. CDR1 is SEHNR and CDR2 is FQNEAQ in the germline V gene (reference sequence). CDR3 size: 14 residues. The CDR3 bases are TGTGCCAGCAGCTCGATGACAGGGGGGTGGGCGCAGTTCTTC. Translating gives CASSSMTGGWAQFF.

The chain is built from TRBV9 and TRBJ1-1; 8 bases map to TRBD1. V gave up 0 bases and J gave up 1 base; unmatched junction bases: 2. The germline CDR1 and CDR2 sequences are SGDLS and YYNGEE. This CDR3 is 15 amino acids long. The CDR3 here is CASSVEGQGNTEAFF. Here the CDR3 DNA reads TGTGCCAGCAGCGTAGAAGGACAGGGGAACACTGAAGCTTTCTTT.

Of note for this clonotype: An end of the junction differs from the germline gene, which may be a read error. This chain joins TRBV7-7 and TRBJ2-7, with D possibly matching TRBD1 (5 bases). The germline V gene has CDR1 SSHAT and CDR2 FNYEAQ (reference sequence). CDR3 length: 13 residues. CDR3: CASSPATDYEQYF. In nucleotides, the CDR3 is TGTGCTAGCAGCCCGGCGACAGACTACGAGCAGTACTTC.

The rearrangement joins TRBV9 to TRBJ2-3; tentative D call: TRBD2 (5 bases). This CDR3 is 12 amino acids long. CDR1 is SGDLS, CDR2 YYNGEE, per germline. Trimming stripped 0 bases from V and 8 bases from J, with 7 bases between. Here the CDR3 reads CASSVGEGTQYF. DNA for the CDR3: TGTGCCAGCAGCGTAGGAGAGGGTACGCAGTATTTT.

V and J are TRBV19 and TRBJ2-1; D is possibly TRBD2 (5 bases). Trimming pared 3 bases from V and 2 bases from J, leaving 14 bases between. The CDR3 sequence is 16 residues long. The germline V gene encodes CDR1 LNHDA and CDR2 SQIVND (reference sequence). CDR3 nucleotides: TGTGCCAGTAGTATCCCACAGAGGGCTACCTACAATGAGCAGTTCTTC. Its protein product is CASSIPQRATYNEQFF.

The CDR3 bases are TGTGCCAGCTCCCAGGGTGCTGACTACGAGCAGTACTTC. Its protein product is CASSQGADYEQYF. The chain uses TRBV18 and TRBJ2-7; D might be TRBD1 (5 bases). V gave up 6 bases and J gave up 3 bases, with 12 bases separating them. Looked up from germline, CDR1 is KGHSH and CDR2 is LQKENI. The CDR3 covers 13 residues.

The V gene is TRBV20-1, the J gene TRBJ1-2; 10 bases align to TRBD1. Unmatched junction bases numbered 7, after V lost 3 bases and J lost 0 bases. The V gene's germline CDR1 is DFQATT and CDR2 SNEGSKA (reference sequence). The CDR3 contains 16 residues. Written as DNA, the CDR3 is TGCAGTGCTAGGGGGGACAGGGGTACAGCTAACTATGGCTACACCTTC. Protein product: CSARGDRGTANYGYTF.

This sequence joins TRBV10-2 and TRBJ2-1; 11 bases map to TRBD2. Trimming cost V 6 bases and J 4 bases; bases outside gene matches: 14. The CDR3 runs 18 residues. Germline loops: CDR1 WSHSY, CDR2 SAAADI. As DNA, the CDR3 is TGCGCCAGCAGCCTTGGACTAGCGGGTGTTTCGGGGTACAATGAGCAGTTCTTC. Its protein product is CASSLGLAGVSGYNEQFF.

The chain employs TRBV6-2 or TRBV6-3 and TRBJ2-7; maybe TRBD1 (6 bases). The germline V gene has CDR1 MNHEY and CDR2 SVGEGT. The CDR3 has 13 residues. The germline V and J ends were trimmed by 6 bases and 6 bases, with 15 bases remaining between them. Written as DNA, the CDR3 is TGTGCCAGCAGAGAGGTTGGGGGCACCGAGCAGTACTTC. Translated: CASREVGGTEQYF.

The chain links TRBV7-2 to TRBJ2-7, with 8 bases matching TRBD1. Germline values: CDR1 SGHTA, CDR2 FQGNSA. This CDR3 region has 14 residues. Trimming at V came to 4 bases and at J to 0 bases, leaving 2 bases not matched to a gene. CDR3 in DNA: TGTGCCAGCAGCTGGACAGGGACCTCCTACGAGCAGTACTTC. It yields the protein CASSWTGTSYEQYF.

The chain employs TRBV5-1 and TRBJ2-1; the match to TRBD2 covers 10 bases. Germline values: CDR1 SGHRS, CDR2 YFSETQ. CDR3 size: 17 residues. Germline trimming cut 0 bases from V and 7 bases from J; bases unmatched to any gene: 10. The CDR3 DNA is TGCGCCAGCAGCTTGGGGGCCAGCGGGAGGGCATGGAATGAGCAGTTCTTC. Protein product: CASSLGASGRAWNEQFF.